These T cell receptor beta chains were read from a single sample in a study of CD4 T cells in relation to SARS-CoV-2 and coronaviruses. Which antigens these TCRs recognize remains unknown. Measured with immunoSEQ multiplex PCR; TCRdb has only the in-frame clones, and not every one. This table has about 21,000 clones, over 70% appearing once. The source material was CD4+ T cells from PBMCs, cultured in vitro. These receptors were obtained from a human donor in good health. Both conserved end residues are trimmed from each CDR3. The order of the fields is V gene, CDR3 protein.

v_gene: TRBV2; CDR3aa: ASSWTSGSSSTDTQY
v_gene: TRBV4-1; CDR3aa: ASSQDVPGGSGNTIY
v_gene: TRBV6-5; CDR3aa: AGQGFGETQY
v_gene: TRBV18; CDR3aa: ASSRLGEKLF
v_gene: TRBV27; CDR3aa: ASSSPGPYEQY
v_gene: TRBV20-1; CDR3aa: SASDQYEQY
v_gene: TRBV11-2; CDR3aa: ASSLSETQY
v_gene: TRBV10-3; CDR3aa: AISESPVISYGYT
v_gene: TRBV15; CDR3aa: ATSRDPGTGFLKTQY
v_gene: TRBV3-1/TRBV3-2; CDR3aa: ASSQASGADTQY
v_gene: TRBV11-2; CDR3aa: ASSLTGYEGYT
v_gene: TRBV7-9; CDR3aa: ASSFLGEPGNTIY
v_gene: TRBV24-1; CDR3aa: ATSDSDRALDGYT
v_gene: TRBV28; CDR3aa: ASRNTGGFYEQY
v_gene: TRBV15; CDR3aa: ATSRDRSQETQY
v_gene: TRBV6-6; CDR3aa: ASSTAGTKAYEQY
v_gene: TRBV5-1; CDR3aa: ASSPQDPGREQY
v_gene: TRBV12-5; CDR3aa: ASGLVIGYGGLTDTQY
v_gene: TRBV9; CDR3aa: ASSVERGWDTGELF
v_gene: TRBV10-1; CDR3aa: ASSARQGRDGYT
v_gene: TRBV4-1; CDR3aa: ASSQGQASQETQY
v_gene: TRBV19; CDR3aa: ASRDGQGGQPQH
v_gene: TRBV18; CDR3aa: ASSPFQGNEQY
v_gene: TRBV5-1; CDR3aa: ASSQQPPGQTNYGYT
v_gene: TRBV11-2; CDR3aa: ATSPGTAGNTIY
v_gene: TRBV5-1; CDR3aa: ASSLSRGSYEQY
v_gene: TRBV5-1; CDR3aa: ASRLTQGTAGELF
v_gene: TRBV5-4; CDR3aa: ASSLERSPGETQY
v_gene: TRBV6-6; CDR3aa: ASRTPGGSQPQH